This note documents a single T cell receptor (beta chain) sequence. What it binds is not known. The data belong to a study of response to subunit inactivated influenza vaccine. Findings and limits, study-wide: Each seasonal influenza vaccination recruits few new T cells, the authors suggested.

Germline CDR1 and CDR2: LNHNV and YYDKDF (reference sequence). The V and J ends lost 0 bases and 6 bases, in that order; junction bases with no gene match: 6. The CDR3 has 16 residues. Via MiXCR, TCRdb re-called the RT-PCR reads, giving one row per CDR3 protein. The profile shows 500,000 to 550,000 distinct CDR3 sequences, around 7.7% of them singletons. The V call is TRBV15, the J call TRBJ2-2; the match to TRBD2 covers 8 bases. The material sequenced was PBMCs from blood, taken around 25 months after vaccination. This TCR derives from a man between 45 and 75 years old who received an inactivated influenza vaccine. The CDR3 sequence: CATSRDLAGMAGELFF. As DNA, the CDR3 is TGTGCCACCAGCAGAGATTTAGCGGGGATGGCCGGGGAGCTGTTTTTT. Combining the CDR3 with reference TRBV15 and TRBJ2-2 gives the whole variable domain DAMVIQNPRYQVTQFGKPVTLSCSQTLNHNVMYWYQQKSSQAPKLLFHYYDKDFNNEADTPDNFQSRRPNTSFCFLDIRSPGLGDTAMYLCATSRDLAGMAGELFFGEGSRLTVL.